The present T cell receptor beta chain was sequenced within a study of blood T cell repertoires in COVID-19. Across the whole study: Material from acute and convalescent COVID-19 was sourced from the United States, Italy and Spain.

Germline V CDR1 and CDR2: SGHKS, YYEKEE (reference sequence). V gave up 4 bases and J gave up 4 bases; unmatched junction bases: 8. The CDR3 is 15 amino acids. TCRdb's copy holds only in-frame clones and misses some; the assay was immunoSEQ multiplex PCR. The table lists 150,000 to 200,000 clones, 75% to 85% of them singletons, with under 7% in the top ten. The sequenced sample was peripheral blood. This TCR was recovered from a woman aged 40 to 55 with COVID-19, enrolled during active disease. This rearrangement joins TRBV5-5 to TRBJ1-2, with 9 positions matching TRBD1. The CDR3 sequence is CASSGTGTSGYGYTF. The CDR3 DNA reads TGTGCCAGCAGCGGGACAGGGACCAGTGGCTATGGCTACACCTTC.